A single sample is the source of the 29 T cell receptor beta chains below, sequenced in a study of cytomegalovirus exposure and HLA in healthy donors (dated by TCRdb to between 2016 and 2019). The library was produced with the immunoSEQ multiplex PCR assay. A mixture of 60 forward primers for TCR Vbeta segments and 13 reverse primers for TCR Jbeta segments was used in the multiplex PCR. TCRdb stores this immuneACCESS table with in-frame sequences only. Part of the clones is absent; in the studies checked, under half of the shortfall reflects unresolved V genes, and no reason is known for the rest. Within this sample are approximately 140,000 clones, with approximately 76% of them counted one time only. The ten most abundant clones make up approximately 1.8% of the sample. The material sequenced was PBMCs. The receptors here all came from a man between 35 and 55 years old in good health and CMV-seronegative.

This clone appeared a few times. The rearrangement uses TRBV6-1 and TRBJ2-5; D is possibly TRBD2 (7 bases). The CDR3 extends over 16 amino acids. Germline V gives CDR1 MNHNS, CDR2 SASEGT. V was pared by 2 bases and J by 5 bases, with 18 bases between. The CDR3: CASSEIGGRGMETQYF. The CDR3 nucleotides are TGTGCCAGCAGTGAAATTGGTGGGAGGGGGATGGAGACCCAGTACTTC.

The chain is built from TRBV6-1 and TRBJ2-5, with unresolved D. The DNA matches TRBJ2-7 better at its end, which makes the J call doubtful. Per the germline V gene, CDR1 is MNHNS and CDR2 is SASEGT. This CDR3 is built from 14 residues. The CDR3 sequence: CATLNLLSSSEQYF. The CDR3 DNA reads TGTGCCACCCTGAACCTTCTTTCGAGTTCCGAGCAGTACTTC.

The count of this clone is one. The chain combines TRBV5-6 with TRBJ1-5; D ambiguous. Trimming stripped 0 bases from V and 3 bases from J, with 7 bases between. CDR3 length: 14 amino acids. In germline, CDR1 is SGHDT, CDR2 YYEEEE. CDR3 coding DNA: TGTGCCAGCAGCTTGGGAAAGCTCAATCAGCCCCAGCATTTT. Protein product: CASSLGKLNQPQHF. The full variable domain, completed using reference TRBV5-6 and TRBJ1-5, is DAGVTQSPTHLIKTRGQQVTLRCSPKSGHDTVSWYQQALGQGPQFIFQYYEEEERQRGNFPDRFSGHQFPNYSSELNVNALLLGDSALYLCASSLGKLNQPQHFGDGTRLSIL.

The chain combines TRBV2 with TRBJ1-1, with a tentative D call TRBD1 (5 bases). Trimming left V 6 bases short and J 10 bases short, with 15 bases between. Germline CDR1 is SNHLY and CDR2 is FYNNEI. This CDR3 contains 12 residues. As DNA, the CDR3 is TGTGCCAGCAGGGACGACGGTCAGGGAGCTTTCTTT. Translation: CASRDDGQGAFF.

V gene TRBV11-2 combines with J gene TRBJ1-1; 7 positions agree with TRBD1. Germline V gene lookup returns CDR1 SGHAT and CDR2 FQNNGV. The CDR3 sequence is 14 residues long. With V trimmed by 4 bases and J by 7 bases, 9 bases remained unmatched. DNA of the CDR3: TGTGCCAGCAGCTCACGAACAGGGGTCGATGAAGCTTTCTTT. This sequence encodes CASSSRTGVDEAFF.

The chain employs TRBV29-1 and TRBJ2-2; D might be TRBD1 (5 bases). Trimming removed 4 bases from V and 4 bases from J, with 16 bases in between. In germline, CDR1 is SQVTM, CDR2 ANQGSEA. The CDR3 runs to 15 residues. The CDR3 sequence: CSVGVRVSGTGELFF. CDR3 sequence (DNA): TGCAGCGTTGGGGTCAGGGTGTCCGGCACCGGGGAGCTGTTTTTT.

The chain carries TRBV6-1 and TRBJ2-1, with D unclear. The CDR3 loop spans 15 amino acids. Trimming cost V 6 bases and J 10 bases, with 22 bases left between them. Germline values: CDR1 MNHNS, CDR2 SASEGT. The CDR3 sequence is CASRPWVAEAGEQFF. DNA of the CDR3: TGTGCCAGCAGGCCGTGGGTAGCCGAAGCTGGGGAGCAGTTCTTC.

The chain recombines TRBV7-8 with TRBJ2-1; 10 bases align to TRBD2. Germline loops: CDR1 SGHVS, CDR2 FQNEAQ. This CDR3 is built from 16 residues. V dropped 2 bases and J dropped 2; count of bases not matched to a gene: 3. Here the CDR3 DNA reads TGTGCCAGCAGCTTAAGAGCGGGAGGGCCCTACAATGAGCAGTTCTTC. Protein: CASSLRAGGPYNEQFF.

J is TRBJ2-7 and V is TRBV20-1, with a tentative D call TRBD2 (6 bases). Germline V gives CDR1 DFQATT, CDR2 SNEGSKA (reference sequence). V was trimmed by 6 bases and J by 7 bases, leaving 10 bases between them. This CDR3 region has 10 residues. This CDR3 reads CSATREEQYF. DNA of the CDR3: TGCAGTGCGACTCGGGAGGAGCAGTACTTC.

A single count supports this clone. This chain uses TRBV2 with TRBJ2-1; 8 bases map to TRBD2. Germline V gives CDR1 SNHLY, CDR2 FYNNEI. The CDR3 runs to 14 residues. The trim removed 7 bases at V and 7 bases at J, leaving 9 bases unmatched. CDR3 bases: TGTGCCAGCATCCCAGCGGGAGTGGGTAATGAGCAGTTCTTC. Its translation is CASIPAGVGNEQFF.

The CDR3: CASSSSGGATDTQYF. CDR3 nucleotides: TGTGCCAGCAGCAGTAGCGGGGGGGCCACAGATACGCAGTATTTT. This rearrangement joins TRBV7-2 to TRBJ2-3; 11 nucleotides match TRBD2. The CDR3 is 15 amino acids. CDR1 is SGHTA, CDR2 FQGNSA, per germline. Losses at the gene ends were 5 bases for V and 2 bases for J; bases not matched to a gene: 3.

This clone was found a few times. The CDR3 DNA reads TGTGCCAGCACTCGTGACAGGGCGGACACCATATATTTT. This sequence encodes CASTRDRADTIYF. The chain joins TRBV6-1 to TRBJ1-3; TRBD1 agrees at 7 bases. The germline V gene encodes CDR1 MNHNS and CDR2 SASEGT. This CDR3 region has 13 residues. J lost 8 bases, V lost 7 bases, and 8 bases had no gene match.

This CDR3 is CASRRRRVNSNQPQHF. CDR3 in DNA: TGTGCAAGTCGCCGTAGGCGGGTTAATAGCAATCAGCCCCAGCATTTT. This sequence joins TRBV12-2 and TRBJ1-5. TRBV12-2 is deemed a pseudogene. The CDR3 has 16 residues.

The chain uses TRBV5-6 and TRBJ2-2, with 9 bases identical to TRBD2. The CDR3 is made up of 16 amino acids. The V gene end was trimmed by 4 bases and the J gene end by 5 bases; junction bases not matched to a gene: 9. Germline CDR1 SGHDT, CDR2 YYEEEE. Here the CDR3 DNA reads TGTGCCAGCAGCCCCTGGGGAGCGGGAGGTACCGGGGAGCTGTTTTTT. This sequence encodes CASSPWGAGGTGELFF.

The chain joins TRBV5-1 to TRBJ2-3, with 7 bases fitting TRBD2. V was pared by 4 bases and J by 2 bases, with 22 bases of the junction left unmatched. Germline loops: CDR1 SGHRS, CDR2 YFSETQ. The CDR3 contains 20 residues. CDR3 in amino acids: CASSALVVNIAGENTDTQYF. DNA of the CDR3: TGCGCCAGCAGCGCCCTAGTGGTTAACATTGCGGGAGAAAACACAGATACGCAGTATTTT.

The CDR3 DNA reads TGCGCCAGCAGCCTTGAGACAGGGGTTAATTCACCCCTCCACTTT. Its protein product is CASSLETGVNSPLHF. The rearrangement uses TRBV4-1 and TRBJ1-6, with 8 bases identical to TRBD1. V trimming: 4 bases; J trimming: 6 bases; junction bases outside the gene matches: 5. The V gene's germline CDR1 is MGHRA and CDR2 YSYEKL. The CDR3 consists of 15 residues.

This clone was observed a few times. The CDR3 DNA is TGTGCCAGTAGTAACCTTCAGGGAGGCGAGCAGTACTTC. This encodes CASSNLQGGEQYF. V and J are TRBV19 and TRBJ2-7; D perhaps matches TRBD2 (6 bases). This CDR3 is 13 amino acids long. The germline V gene encodes CDR1 LNHDA and CDR2 SQIVND (reference sequence). V was cut by 4 bases and J by 6 bases, with 13 bases left in between.

This clone was seen once. The J gene is TRBJ2-7, the V gene TRBV28; possible D gene TRBD1, 8 bases. Germline values: CDR1 MDHEN, CDR2 SYDVKM. With 6 bases removed from V and 2 bases from J, the gap between germline ends came to 14 bases. This CDR3 comprises 14 residues. The CDR3 loop is CASRAGQVPYEQYF. In DNA, the CDR3 is TGTGCCAGCAGAGCGGGACAGGTACCCTACGAGCAGTACTTC.

The chain recombines TRBV18 with TRBJ2-2; 7 bases align to TRBD1. Trimming at V came to 3 bases and at J to 3 bases, leaving 4 bases not matched to a gene. CDR1 and CDR2 (germline): KGHSH, LQKENI. This CDR3 has 15 residues. The CDR3 spells CASSPIGGDTGELFF. The CDR3 nucleotides are TGTGCCAGCTCACCCATAGGGGGCGACACCGGGGAGCTGTTTTTT.

This clone came up a few times. This rearrangement joins TRBV6-4 to TRBJ2-6; 7 bases agree with TRBD2. Unmatched junction bases numbered 3, after V lost 4 bases and J lost 3 bases. Germline assignment: CDR1 MRHNA and CDR2 SNTAGT. CDR3 length: 15 residues. CDR3: CASSVAGDGANVLTF. The DNA for the CDR3 is TGTGCCAGCAGTGTGGCGGGAGATGGGGCCAACGTCCTGACTTTC.

This sequence joins TRBV28 and TRBJ2-1; D not resolved. This CDR3 has 14 amino acids. V was trimmed by 2 bases and J by 5 bases, leaving 10 bases between them. Germline lookup yields CDR1 MDHEN and CDR2 SYDVKM. The CDR3 here is CASSLVATDNEQFF. In nucleotides, the CDR3 is TGTGCCAGCAGTTTAGTAGCTACGGACAATGAGCAGTTCTTC. The variable domain in full, with the rest retrieved from reference TRBV28 and TRBJ2-1, is DVKVTQSSRYLVKRTGEKVFLECVQDMDHENMFWYRQDPGLGLRLIYFSYDVKMKEKGDIPEGYSVSREKKERFSLILESASTNQTSMYLCASSLVATDNEQFFGPGTRLTVL.

This rearrangement joins TRBV6-5 to TRBJ2-1, with TRBD1 matching 7 bases. Germline V gene lookup returns CDR1 MNHEY and CDR2 SVGAGI. Trimming cost V 2 bases and J 8 bases; bases outside gene matches: 6. This CDR3 has 14 amino acids. The DNA of the CDR3 is TGTGCCAGCAGTTACCCAGACAGGGCCTATGAGCAGTTCTTC. It codes for CASSYPDRAYEQFF.

The rearrangement joins TRBV2 to TRBJ2-7, with TRBD2 matching 10 bases. Per germline, CDR1 SNHLY and CDR2 FYNNEI. Losses at the gene ends were 7 bases for V and 2 bases for J; bases not matched to a gene: 5. CDR3 length: 14 residues. CDR3 loop: CASMSGRGTYEQYF. The DNA for the CDR3 is TGTGCCAGCATGAGCGGGAGGGGTACCTACGAGCAGTACTTC.

The rearrangement links TRBV7-9 to TRBJ2-7; D perhaps matches TRBD2 (6 bases). Germline CDR1 and CDR2: SEHNR and FQNEAQ (reference sequence). V was cut by 6 bases and J by 6 bases, with 15 bases left in between. The CDR3 covers 13 residues. This chain's CDR3 is CASRSSTSSEQYF. In DNA form, the CDR3 reads TGTGCCAGCAGGTCTAGTACTAGCAGCGAGCAGTACTTC.

The chain is built from TRBV29-1 and TRBJ1-2; D is possibly TRBD1 (6 bases). The length of the CDR3 is 14 residues. Germline CDR1 SQVTM, CDR2 ANQGSEA. The ends were cut back, 8 bases at V and 0 bases at J, with 16 bases in the middle. The CDR3 protein is CSTEGGGTNYGYTF. DNA for the CDR3: TGCAGCACCGAAGGGGGGGGGACTAACTATGGCTACACCTTC.

The chain employs TRBV2 and TRBJ2-2, with a tentative D call TRBD1 (6 bases). The CDR3 runs 16 residues. Germline-derived CDR1 and CDR2 are SNHLY and FYNNEI. V lost 7 bases and J lost 0, with 15 bases in between. The CDR3 spells CASTKVRGTNTGELFF. CDR3 bases: TGTGCCAGCACGAAAGTGAGGGGGACGAACACCGGGGAGCTGTTTTTT.

Concerning this clone itself: Mismatch with germline at one junction end may stem from a read error. The chain joins TRBV9 to TRBJ2-7; no firm D call. There are 13 residues in the CDR3. Germline CDR1 SGDLS, CDR2 YYNGEE. The CDR3 DNA reads TGTGCCGGCAGCGTAGGGCCCTCCTACGAGCAGTACTTC. It specifies CAGSVGPSYEQYF.

The chain links TRBV5-1 to TRBJ1-4; D might be TRBD1 (5 bases). CDR3 size: 17 residues. CDR1 SGHRS and CDR2 YFSETQ come from the germline V gene. Between the trimmed V and J ends, which lost 3 bases and 0 bases, there was a span of 15 bases. The CDR3 DNA reads TGCGCCAGCAGCTCTTGGGGGGGTTCGGCAACTAATGAAAAACTGTTTTTT. This codes for CASSSWGGSATNEKLFF.

The V call is TRBV12-5, the J call TRBJ2-3, with 9 bases that match TRBD1. The germline CDR1 and CDR2 sequences are LGHNT and FRNRAP. V was pared by 6 bases and J by 4 bases, with 8 bases of the junction left unmatched. The CDR3 runs 15 residues. The DNA for the CDR3 is TGTGCTAGTGGGGGGGGACAGGGCGCCGCAGATACGCAGTATTTT. It specifies CASGGGQGAADTQYF.